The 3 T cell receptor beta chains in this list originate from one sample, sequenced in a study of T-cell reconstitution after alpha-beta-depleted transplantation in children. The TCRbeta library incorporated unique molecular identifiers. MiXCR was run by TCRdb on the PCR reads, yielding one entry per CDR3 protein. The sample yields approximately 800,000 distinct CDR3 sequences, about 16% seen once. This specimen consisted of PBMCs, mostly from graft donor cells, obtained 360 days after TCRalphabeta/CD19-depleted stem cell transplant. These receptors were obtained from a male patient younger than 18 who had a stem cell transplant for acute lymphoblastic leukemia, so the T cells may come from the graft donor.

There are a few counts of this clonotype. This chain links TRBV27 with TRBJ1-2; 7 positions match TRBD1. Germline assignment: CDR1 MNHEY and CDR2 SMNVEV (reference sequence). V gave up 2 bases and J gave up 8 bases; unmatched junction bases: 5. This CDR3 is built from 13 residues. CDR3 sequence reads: CASSLTTGKGYTF. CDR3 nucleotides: TGTGCCAGCAGTTTAACGACAGGGAAGGGCTACACCTTC.

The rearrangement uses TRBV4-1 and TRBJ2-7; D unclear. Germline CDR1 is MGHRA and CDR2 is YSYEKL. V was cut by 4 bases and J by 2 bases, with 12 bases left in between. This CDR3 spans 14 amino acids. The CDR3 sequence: CASSPATHPYEQYF. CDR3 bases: TGCGCCAGCAGCCCCGCGACTCACCCCTACGAGCAGTACTTC.

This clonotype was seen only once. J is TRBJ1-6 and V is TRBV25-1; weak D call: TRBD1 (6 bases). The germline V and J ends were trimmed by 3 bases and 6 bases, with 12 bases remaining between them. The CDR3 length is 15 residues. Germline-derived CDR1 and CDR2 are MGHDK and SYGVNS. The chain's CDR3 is CASSEDQGRNSPLHF. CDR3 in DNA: TGTGCCAGCAGTGAGGACCAGGGGCGTAATTCACCCCTCCACTTT.